This T cell receptor (beta chain) is from a study of tissue T cells after allogeneic stem cell transplantation. Here immunoSEQ multiplex PCR was the method, and the copy in TCRdb shows in-frame clones only, minus some. The table has 8,000 or so clones, about three quarters seen once. Trimming pared 3 bases from V and 7 bases from J, leaving 21 bases between. CDR3 length equals 16 residues. The germline V gene has CDR1 LGHDT and CDR2 YNNKEL (reference sequence). The chain has TRBV3-1 (or the pseudogene TRBV3-2) and TRBJ1-2; possible D gene TRBD1, 6 bases. The specimen comprised skin, sampled at autopsy. The sequence was obtained from a male patient over 55 with steroid-refractory graft-versus-host disease after an allogeneic stem cell transplant. Part of the T cells may come from the graft donor. The CDR3 loop reads CASSHRLGYREFGYTF. DNA of the CDR3: TGTGCCAGCAGCCATCGCCTAGGGTACAGGGAGTTTGGCTACACCTTC.